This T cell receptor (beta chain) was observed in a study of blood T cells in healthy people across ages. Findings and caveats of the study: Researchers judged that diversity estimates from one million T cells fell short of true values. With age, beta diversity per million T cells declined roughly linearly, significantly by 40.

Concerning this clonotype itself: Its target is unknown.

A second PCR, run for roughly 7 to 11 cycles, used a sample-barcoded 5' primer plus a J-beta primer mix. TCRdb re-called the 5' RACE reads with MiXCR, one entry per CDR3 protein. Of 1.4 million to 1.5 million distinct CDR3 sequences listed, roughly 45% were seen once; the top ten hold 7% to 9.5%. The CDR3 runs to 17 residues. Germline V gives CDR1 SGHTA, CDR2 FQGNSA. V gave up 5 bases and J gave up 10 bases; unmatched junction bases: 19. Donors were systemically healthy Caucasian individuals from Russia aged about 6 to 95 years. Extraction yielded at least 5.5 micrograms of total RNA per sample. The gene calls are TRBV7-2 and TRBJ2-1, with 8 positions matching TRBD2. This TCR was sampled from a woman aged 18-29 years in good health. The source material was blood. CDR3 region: CASSPGGQRYVFTEQFF. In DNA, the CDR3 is TGTGCCAGCAGCCCGGGGGGGCAGCGTTATGTTTTTACGGAGCAGTTCTTC.